This passage covers 6 T cell receptor beta chains from one sample sequenced in a study of shared clonotypes between healthy human individuals. Here immunoSEQ multiplex PCR was the method, and the copy in TCRdb shows in-frame clones only, minus some. This table holds roughly 2 million clones, almost 96% found once. Input material: naive CD4+ T cells sorted from blood. Stated subset: CD45RA+ positively selected. All receptors come from a man younger than 35 in good health.

The chain couples TRBV5-5 to TRBJ2-1; 7 bases are a match to TRBD2. V lost 1 base, J lost 10 bases, and 14 bases stayed unmatched. The CDR3 sequence is 16 residues long. CDR1 is SGHKS, CDR2 YYEKEE, per germline (reference sequence). CDR3 residues: CASSLLGTIGLSEQFF. In DNA, the CDR3 is TGTGCCAGCAGCTTGTTAGGGACTATCGGGCTGAGCGAGCAGTTCTTC.

For this clone: One end of the junction is discordant with germline, which a read error may explain. This sequence joins TRBV28 and TRBJ2-7; the D gene is possibly TRBD2 (5 bases). From germline, CDR1 is MDHEN and CDR2 SYDVKM. CDR3 length: 13 residues. DNA for the CDR3: TGTGCCAGCAGTTCCCAGGACTCCCACGAGCAGTACTTC. This gives the protein CASSSQDSHEQYF.

J is TRBJ2-7 and V is TRBV7-8; D is perhaps TRBD2 (6 bases). The CDR3 sequence is 14 residues long. Trimming took off 6 bases at V and 3 bases at J, with 15 bases between the two ends. The germline gives CDR1 SGHVS, CDR2 FQNEAQ. The CDR3: CASSLMVGGYEQYF. DNA of the CDR3: TGTGCCAGCAGTTTAATGGTGGGGGGCTACGAGCAGTACTTC.

This chain connects TRBV25-1 to TRBJ2-7; TRBD2 aligns across 9 bases. V trimming: 2 bases; J trimming: 3 bases; junction bases outside the gene matches: 8. The germline V gene has CDR1 MGHDK and CDR2 SYGVNS. The CDR3 covers 16 residues. In DNA form, the CDR3 reads TGTGCCAGCAGTGAACACAAACTAGCGGGCGGCTACGAGCAGTACTTC. It encodes CASSEHKLAGGYEQYF.

V and J are TRBV5-1 and TRBJ2-2, with 8 positions matching TRBD2. V lost 5 bases and J lost 4; bases outside the gene matches: 7. Germline V gene sequence: CDR1 SGHRS, CDR2 YFSETQ. The CDR3 covers 15 residues. The CDR3 region has the DNA TGCGCCAGCAGTACGGGAGGGCCGGGCACCGGGGAGCTGTTTTTT. Its protein product is CASSTGGPGTGELFF.

This clone was observed once. The V call is TRBV19, the J call TRBJ1-2; 7 nucleotides agree with TRBD1. Germline V gives CDR1 LNHDA, CDR2 SQIVND (reference sequence). With 5 bases clipped from V and 6 bases from J, the junction kept 15 bases outside the gene matches. The CDR3 runs to 16 residues. CDR3 sequence (DNA): TGTGCCAGTAGTCCCAGCAGGACTCCAGGGGGAGATGGCTACACCTTC. It yields the protein CASSPSRTPGGDGYTF.